Below, 28 T cell receptor beta chains from the same sample are listed, as sequenced in a study of blood T cell repertoires in COVID-19. Data came from immunoSEQ multiplex PCR; TCRdb stores just in-frame clones and leaves some out. Among fewer than 35,000 clones listed, around 91% were seen once. Sequencing was done on a sample of peripheral blood. The receptors shown here come from a man in his sixties with active COVID-19.

In DNA form, the CDR3 reads TGTGCCAGCAGAAGAGACAGGGCCGGGGCCAACGTCCTGACTTTC. Translated, it gives CASRRDRAGANVLTF. This chain uses TRBV2 with TRBJ2-6; 7 bases map to TRBD1. This CDR3 has 15 residues. CDR1 is SNHLY, CDR2 FYNNEI, per germline. V shed 6 bases and J 4 bases; nucleotides not matched to a gene: 6.

J is TRBJ1-1 and V is TRBV5-1; D uncertain. Trimming cost V 0 bases and J 0 bases, with 12 bases left between them. CDR1 is SGHRS and CDR2 is YFSETQ in the germline V gene. CDR3 length: 16 residues. Here the CDR3 reads CASSLGFSEMNTEAFF. CDR3 DNA: TGCGCCAGCAGCTTGGGGTTCTCAGAAATGAACACTGAAGCTTTCTTT.

The chain has TRBV11-2 and TRBJ2-3; 9 bases are a match to TRBD2. With V trimmed by 3 bases and J by 0 bases, 1 base remained unmatched. The CDR3 length is 15 residues. Looked up from germline, CDR1 is SGHAT and CDR2 is FQNNGV. The CDR3 sequence is CASSFSGGSTDTQYF. CDR3 coding DNA: TGTGCCAGCAGCTTTAGCGGGGGAAGCACAGATACGCAGTATTTT.

The chain links TRBV6-4 to TRBJ1-2, with D possibly TRBD1 on 6 matching bases. This CDR3 contains 15 residues. Germline V lookup: CDR1 MRHNA, CDR2 SNTAGT. V gave up 5 bases and J gave up 1 base, with 14 bases separating them. CDR3 nucleotide sequence: TGTGCCAGCAGTCCGGGACACGGCGTTAACTATGGCTACACCTTC. The encoded protein is CASSPGHGVNYGYTF.

This clone was observed a few times. The genes are TRBV19 and TRBJ1-6; 9 bases fit TRBD1. The trim removed 9 bases at V and 8 bases at J, leaving 14 bases unmatched. The CDR3 has 16 residues. Germline V gene lookup returns CDR1 LNHDA and CDR2 SQIVND (reference sequence). The DNA of the CDR3 is TGTGCCAGCAGAACCCTCACAGGGGGCCTGGATTCACCCCTCCACTTT. Protein: CASRTLTGGLDSPLHF. The whole variable domain, filled in from reference TRBV19 and TRBJ1-6, reads DGGITQSPKYLFRKEGQNVTLSCEQNLNHDAMYWYRQDPGQGLRLIYYSQIVNDFQKGDIAEGYSVSREKKESFPLTVTSAQKNPTAFYLCASRTLTGGLDSPLHFGNGTRLTVT.

The chain recombines TRBV19 with TRBJ1-3; tentatively, D is TRBD1 (5 bases). Deletions cut 7 bases from V and 0 bases from J, with 16 bases between. Per the germline V gene, CDR1 is LNHDA and CDR2 is SQIVND (reference sequence). The CDR3 spans 16 residues. In DNA form, the CDR3 reads TGTGCCAGTACCCTCGGAGCGGGGCTCTCTGGAAACACCATATATTTT. This translates into CASTLGAGLSGNTIYF.

This clone was seen just once. The V gene is TRBV11-2, the J gene TRBJ2-3; TRBD2 agrees at 8 bases. Germline lookup yields CDR1 SGHAT and CDR2 FQNNGV. V dropped 5 bases and J dropped 0; count of bases not matched to a gene: 16. CDR3 length equals 19 residues. The CDR3 DNA follows: TGTGCCAGCAGCGACCGTAGGCGGGGGCTAGCGGGTAGCACAGATACGCAGTATTTT. Its translation is CASSDRRRGLAGSTDTQYF. Combining the CDR3 with reference TRBV11-2 and TRBJ2-3 gives the whole variable domain EAGVAQSPRYKIIEKRQSVAFWCNPISGHATLYWYQQILGQGPKLLIQFQNNGVVDDSQLPKDRFSAERLKGVDSTLKIQPAKLEDSAVYLCASSDRRRGLAGSTDTQYFGPGTRLTVL.

This chain links TRBV29-1 with TRBJ2-5, with D perhaps matching TRBD1 (5 bases). Trimming cost V 0 bases and J 5 bases, with 10 bases left between them. Germline CDR1 is SQVTM and CDR2 is ANQGSEA. The CDR3 runs to 13 residues. CDR3 nucleotide sequence: TGCAGCGTTGAAGACAGGGTGGGGGAGACCCAGTACTTC. Amino acids: CSVEDRVGETQYF.

The chain couples TRBV2 to TRBJ2-7; 7 nucleotides align to TRBD1. J was trimmed by 3 bases and V by 6 bases; bases with no gene match: 5. The CDR3 totals 13 residues. The germline CDR1 and CDR2 sequences are SNHLY and FYNNEI. CDR3 sequence (DNA): TGTGCCAGCAGACCTCGGGACAGCTACGAGCAGTACTTC. Its translation: CASRPRDSYEQYF. The entire variable domain, with the rest obtained from reference TRBV2 and TRBJ2-7, is as follows: EPEVTQTPSHQVTQMGQEVILRCVPISNHLYFYWYRQILGQKVEFLVSFYNNEISEKSEIFDDQFSVERPDGSNFTLKIRSTKLEDSAMYFCASRPRDSYEQYFGPGTRLTVT.

The J gene is TRBJ2-3, the V gene TRBV27, with D possibly TRBD2 on 5 matching bases. The V and J ends lost 3 bases and 4 bases respectively, with 14 bases between them. Looked up from germline, CDR1 is MNHEY and CDR2 is SMNVEV (reference sequence). The CDR3 extends over 15 amino acids. The chain's CDR3 is CASSLSGPSADTQYF. The CDR3 DNA reads as TGTGCCAGCAGTTTGAGCGGACCTTCGGCAGATACGCAGTATTTT.

This clone has only one observation. This sequence joins TRBV18 and TRBJ1-6, with no clear D. The germline V gene has CDR1 KGHSH and CDR2 LQKENI. Trimming took 0 bases from V and 8 from J, leaving 11 bases between them. CDR3 length: 15 amino acids. CDR3 bases: TGTGCCAGCTCACCACCGAGAAGCGGGGATTCACCCCTCCACTTT. Encoded protein: CASSPPRSGDSPLHF.

V and J are TRBV4-2 and TRBJ1-2; 7 bases are shared with TRBD1. The CDR3 totals 14 residues. Unmatched junction bases numbered 9, after V lost 5 bases and J lost 6 bases. The germline CDR1 and CDR2 sequences are LGHNA and YNFKEQ. The CDR3 sequence is CASSVPTGSHGYTF. CDR3 nucleotide sequence: TGTGCCAGCAGCGTCCCGACAGGGTCGCATGGCTACACCTTC.

The rearrangement uses TRBV3-1 (or the pseudogene TRBV3-2) and TRBJ1-6; a weak D match, TRBD1 (6 bases). Germline-derived CDR1 and CDR2 are LGHDT and YNNKEL (reference sequence). The V gene lost 3 bases and the J gene lost 8 bases, with 20 bases spanning the gap. The CDR3 has 17 amino acids. The CDR3: CASSQNQIVQGDSPLHF. CDR3 DNA sequence: TGTGCCAGCAGCCAGAACCAAATCGTACAGGGTGATTCACCCCTCCACTTT.

The chain recombines TRBV4-1 with TRBJ2-5; tentatively, D is TRBD2 (6 bases). The V end was cut by 3 bases, the J end by 5 bases, with 13 bases between. CDR3 length: 14 amino acids. The germline V gene encodes CDR1 MGHRA and CDR2 YSYEKL. DNA for the CDR3: TGCGCCAGCAGCCAGGCTGAAACTAGCGAGACCCAGTACTTC. This codes for CASSQAETSETQYF.

The gene calls are TRBV7-2 and TRBJ2-5; weak D call: TRBD1 (6 bases). V was cut by 6 bases and J by 2 bases, with 19 bases left in between. Germline V gene sequence: CDR1 SGHTA, CDR2 FQGNSA. There are 16 residues in the CDR3. The CDR3 nucleotides are TGTGCCAGCAGTCATAGCAGGGGCATACTACAAGAGACCCAGTACTTC. Protein sequence: CASSHSRGILQETQYF.

V usage is TRBV12-3 or TRBV12-4 and J usage is TRBJ1-4, with 7 positions matching TRBD1. V trimming: 6 bases; J trimming: 8 bases; junction bases outside the gene matches: 6. CDR3 size: 13 residues. The DNA of the CDR3 is TGTGCCAGCAGCTTCGGGACAGCCGAAAAACTGTTTTTT. Protein sequence: CASSFGTAEKLFF.

The chain has TRBV19 and TRBJ1-2; D not certain. This CDR3 contains 13 residues. Trimming removed 8 bases from V and 0 bases from J, with 10 bases in between. The V gene's germline CDR1 is LNHDA and CDR2 SQIVND (reference sequence). CDR3 DNA sequence: TGTGCCAGTCGACGGGAGCCTAACTATGGCTACACCTTC. Its translation is CASRREPNYGYTF.

This chain joins TRBV5-4 and TRBJ1-3; 9 nucleotides match TRBD1. The CDR3 contains 19 residues. Trimming took 4 bases from V and 1 from J; bases not matched to a gene: 15. Germline V gene sequence: CDR1 SGHNT, CDR2 YYREEE (reference sequence). The CDR3 sequence: CASSPNQADRGRSGNTIYF. CDR3 bases: TGTGCCAGCAGCCCCAACCAAGCGGACAGGGGACGGTCTGGAAACACCATATATTTT.

The J gene is TRBJ1-2, the V gene TRBV5-6, with a tentative D call TRBD1 (5 bases). The CDR3 has 13 amino acids. Germline V CDR1 and CDR2: SGHDT, YYEEEE. V was pared by 0 bases and J by 5 bases, with 8 bases between. The CDR3 loop reads CASSLEGLYGYTF. Written as DNA, the CDR3 is TGTGCCAGCAGCTTGGAGGGACTTTATGGCTACACCTTC.

In DNA form, the CDR3 reads TGTGCCAGCAGTTATAGTCTCCCGTTGGATACGCAGTATTTT. Protein product: CASSYSLPLDTQYF. The J gene is TRBJ2-3, the V gene TRBV6-6; no clear D gene. V was trimmed by 3 bases and J by 6 bases, leaving 13 bases between them. CDR1 and CDR2 from the germline V gene are MNHNY and SVGAGI (reference sequence). CDR3 length: 14 amino acids.

The chain joins TRBV5-1 to TRBJ2-3; 11 bases line up with TRBD2. The junction had 5 bases not matched to a gene; V was cut back by 3 bases and J by 5 bases. From germline, CDR1 is SGHRS and CDR2 YFSETQ. This CDR3 contains 15 residues. The DNA for the CDR3 is TGCGCCAGCAGCTCCGGGACTAGCGGCGGAGATACGCAGTATTTT. Protein product: CASSSGTSGGDTQYF.

The chain has TRBV6-5 and TRBJ1-2; 12 bases fit TRBD1. Germline CDR1 is MNHEY and CDR2 is SVGAGI. The V and J ends lost 3 bases and 4 bases, in that order; junction bases with no gene match: 6. The CDR3 is 16 residues long. CDR3 coding DNA: TGTGCCAGCAGTTATACCGGGACAGGGGGCAGCTATGGCTACACCTTC. Amino acids: CASSYTGTGGSYGYTF.

The genes are TRBV20-1 and TRBJ1-2; 10 positions match TRBD1. The trim removed 5 bases at V and 14 bases at J, leaving 8 bases unmatched. Germline CDR1 reads DFQATT; CDR2 reads SNEGSKA (reference sequence). This CDR3 contains 11 residues. CDR3 region: CSARQGAIVTF. CDR3 bases: TGCAGTGCTCGACAGGGGGCGATCGTAACCTTC.

The rearrangement joins TRBV10-3 to TRBJ2-2, with 10 nucleotides matching TRBD1. This CDR3 is built from 21 residues. The ends lost 4 bases at V and 6 bases at J; junction bases unmatched: 23. The germline V gene has CDR1 ENHRY and CDR2 SYGVKD. This CDR3 is CAISGPEDWSRDRGLAGELFF. The CDR3 DNA reads TGTGCCATCAGTGGTCCCGAAGACTGGAGCCGGGACAGGGGACTAGCCGGGGAGCTGTTTTTT.

The DNA for the CDR3 is TGTGCCAGCAGCGTAGGGGTCACAGGAGTTTACACCTTC. It translates to CASSVGVTGVYTF. This chain uses TRBV9 with TRBJ1-2; a possible D gene is TRBD1 (5 bases). This CDR3 has 13 amino acids. Germline V gene lookup returns CDR1 SGDLS and CDR2 YYNGEE. V lost 0 bases, J lost 11 bases, and 14 bases lay in between.

The chain combines TRBV5-6 with TRBJ1-2, with 9 bases matching TRBD1. This CDR3 spans 15 amino acids. In germline, CDR1 is SGHDT, CDR2 YYEEEE. With 6 bases clipped from V and 4 bases from J, the junction kept 10 bases outside the gene matches. The CDR3 sequence is CASTSRQGGFYGYTF. CDR3 coding DNA: TGTGCCAGCACCTCACGACAGGGGGGATTCTATGGCTACACCTTC.

This chain uses TRBV24-1 with TRBJ2-1; 7 bases are shared with TRBD2. Germline assignment: CDR1 KGHDR and CDR2 SFDVKD. V trimming: 6 bases; J trimming: 4 bases; junction bases outside the gene matches: 5. This CDR3 comprises 14 residues. This CDR3 is CATSRSGGYNEQFF. For the CDR3, the DNA is TGTGCCACCAGTAGATCGGGGGGATACAATGAGCAGTTCTTC.

The table lists this clone with a count of one. The rearrangement links TRBV2 to TRBJ1-2; TRBD1 aligns across 9 bases. V dropped 3 bases and J dropped 4; count of bases not matched to a gene: 3. From germline, CDR1 is SNHLY and CDR2 FYNNEI. This CDR3 contains 14 residues. The CDR3 sequence: CASSELQGAYGYTF. The CDR3 nucleotides are TGTGCCAGCAGTGAGCTACAGGGGGCCTATGGCTACACCTTC.